The clone carrying this T cell receptor beta chain showed up just a few times. Clones were read by immunoSEQ multiplex PCR, and TCRdb kept only the in-frame ones, dropping some. Among just over 75,000 clones listed, approximately 88% were seen once. The entry originates in a study of blood T cell repertoires in COVID-19. V dropped 6 bases and J dropped 1 base, with 9 bases sitting between them. Germline V CDR1 and CDR2: SNHLY, FYNNEI. This CDR3 spans 13 amino acids. The sample consisted of peripheral blood. The rearrangement links TRBV2 to TRBJ1-1; D is undetermined. This TCR came from a woman aged 80 or over with active or convalescent COVID-19. The CDR3 nucleotides are TGTGCCAGCAGCTTTTCCGGGAACACTGAAGCTTTCTTT. It encodes CASSFSGNTEAFF.